The 24 T cell receptor beta chains given below trace back to one sample, sequenced in a study of cytomegalovirus exposure and HLA in healthy donors (dated by TCRdb to 2016 to 2017). Libraries were constructed by the immunoSEQ multiplex PCR assay. For the multiplex PCR, a mixture combining 60 forward primers for TCR Vbeta segments and 13 reverse primers for TCR Jbeta segments was used. The table was pulled from immuneACCESS by TCRdb, which kept in-frame rearrangements only. Such tables lose some clones; where checked, under half of the loss comes from unresolved V genes, and the rest has no known cause. Within this sample are about 130,000 clones, with 80% of them counted one time only. Of the sample, about 2.2% falls within the top ten clones. Sequenced input: PBMCs. Source of these receptors: a man aged 30 to 39 in good health and CMV-seronegative.

V and J are TRBV5-1 and TRBJ2-1; D is uncertain. This CDR3 spans 15 amino acids. Germline V lookup: CDR1 SGHRS, CDR2 YFSETQ. The ends were cut back, 0 bases at V and 0 bases at J, with 7 bases in the middle. DNA of the CDR3: TGCGCCAGCAGCTTGGTGGCCAACTCCTACAATGAGCAGTTCTTC. This encodes CASSLVANSYNEQFF.

This clone has just one count. The J gene is TRBJ1-5, the V gene TRBV28, with a possible D match to TRBD1 (6 bases). Germline V gene data show CDR1 as MDHEN and CDR2 as SYDVKM. The CDR3 has 15 residues. Trimming removed 4 bases at V and 6 bases at J, with 16 bases between. CDR3 residues: CASSSLQGNGQPQHF. CDR3 bases: TGTGCCAGCAGTTCCCTACAGGGAAATGGTCAGCCCCAGCATTTT.

V and J are TRBV28 and TRBJ2-3; D is undetermined. The ends were cut back, 10 bases at V and 0 bases at J, with 17 bases in the middle. The CDR3 contains 15 residues. Germline values: CDR1 MDHEN, CDR2 SYDVKM. The CDR3 region has the DNA TGTGCCACCCATGGGTTGTCAGGTAGCACAGATACGCAGTATTTT. It yields the protein CATHGLSGSTDTQYF.

The CDR3 sequence: CASSQGGGRASYNEQFF. The DNA of the CDR3 is TGTGCCAGCAGCCAAGGTGGTGGCAGGGCTTCCTACAATGAGCAGTTCTTC. This chain links TRBV7-9 with TRBJ2-1; D is possibly TRBD1 (5 bases). The CDR3 sequence is 17 residues long. The germline CDR1 and CDR2 sequences are SEHNR and FQNEAQ (reference sequence). V gave up 5 bases and J gave up 1 base, with 18 bases separating them.

This chain uses TRBV6-5 with TRBJ2-1, with 10 bases that match TRBD2. CDR3 length: 14 amino acids. J gave up 13 bases and V 4 bases, and 10 bases lay outside the gene matches. Germline V lookup: CDR1 MNHEY, CDR2 SVGAGI. The CDR3 DNA is TGTGCCAGCAGTTTGTGGACTAGCGGAAGATATCAGTTCTTC. Its translation: CASSLWTSGRYQFF.

The chain carries TRBV4-2 and TRBJ2-3, with TRBD2 identical over 7 bases. This CDR3 region has 14 residues. Per germline, CDR1 LGHNA and CDR2 YNFKEQ. V lost 1 base and J lost 6; bases outside the gene matches: 4. The chain's CDR3 is CASSQGLAVDTQYF. DNA for the CDR3: TGTGCCAGCAGCCAAGGACTAGCCGTCGATACGCAGTATTTT.

This chain connects TRBV5-4 to TRBJ2-5, with D maybe TRBD2 (7 bases). Trimming removed 4 bases at V and 5 bases at J, with 18 bases between. The germline CDR1 and CDR2 sequences are SGHNT and YYREEE (reference sequence). CDR3 length: 15 amino acids. CDR3 residues: CASSRSGTPVETQYF. Here the CDR3 DNA reads TGTGCCAGCAGCCGAAGCGGGACACCCGTCGAGACCCAGTACTTC.

The chain couples TRBV6-5 to TRBJ1-2; no clear D. Between the trimmed V and J ends, which lost 5 bases and 8 bases, there was a span of 15 bases. This CDR3 has 13 amino acids. The germline CDR1 and CDR2 sequences are MNHEY and SVGAGI. CDR3 sequence reads: CASSKRGLGGYTF. CDR3 sequence (DNA): TGTGCCAGCAGTAAACGGGGTCTTGGAGGCTACACCTTC.

Turning to this clone: Other DNA sequences in the same sample also yield this CDR3. The CDR3 DNA sequence: TGTGCCAGCAGTTACTCGACAGGGACTGGAAACACCATATATTTT. Translation gives CASSYSTGTGNTIYF. The chain recombines TRBV6-5 with TRBJ1-3; 7 bases agree with TRBD1. V trimming: 0 bases; J trimming: 2 bases; junction bases outside the gene matches: 1. Germline V gene sequence: CDR1 MNHEY, CDR2 SVGAGI. CDR3 length equals 15 residues.

This chain uses TRBV6-5 with TRBJ2-7; D is undetermined. CDR1 MNHEY and CDR2 SVGAGI come from the germline V gene. The V end lost 0 bases, the J end lost 1 base, and 7 bases lay between the germline ends. The CDR3 extends over 14 amino acids. The CDR3 bases are TGTGCCAGCAGTTACTCGAGGAGTTCCTACGAGCAGTACTTC. Amino acid sequence: CASSYSRSSYEQYF.

The J gene is TRBJ2-1, the V gene TRBV7-2; TRBD2 aligns across 11 bases. The CDR3 length is 14 residues. In germline, CDR1 is SGHTA, CDR2 FQGNSA. V lost 4 bases and J lost 7; bases outside the gene matches: 3. CDR3 region: CASSSSGRWNEQFF. In DNA, the CDR3 is TGTGCCAGCAGCTCTAGCGGGAGGTGGAATGAGCAGTTCTTC.

This clone was detected only a few times. The chain couples TRBV19 to TRBJ1-2; D is uncertain. Trimming left V 0 bases short and J 0 bases short, with 11 bases between. CDR1 and CDR2 from the germline V gene are LNHDA and SQIVND (reference sequence). CDR3 size: 16 residues. The CDR3: CASSIDSYTANYGYTF. CDR3 DNA: TGTGCCAGTAGTATAGACTCCTATACAGCTAACTATGGCTACACCTTC. Full variable domain (missing parts from reference TRBV19 and TRBJ1-2): DGGITQSPKYLFRKEGQNVTLSCEQNLNHDAMYWYRQDPGQGLRLIYYSQIVNDFQKGDIAEGYSVSREKKESFPLTVTSAQKNPTAFYLCASSIDSYTANYGYTFGSGTRLTVV.

The chain couples TRBV28 to TRBJ1-4, with D tentatively TRBD1 (6 bases). The V gene lost 4 bases and the J gene lost 2 bases, with 8 bases spanning the gap. The CDR3 covers 14 residues. Germline CDR1 is MDHEN and CDR2 is SYDVKM. The DNA for the CDR3 is TGTGCCAGCAGTTGGGGGCTGACTAATGAAAAACTGTTTTTT. Amino acids: CASSWGLTNEKLFF.

This clone turned up a few times. The genes are TRBV5-1 and TRBJ2-2; possible D gene TRBD2, 6 bases. Germline V CDR1 and CDR2: SGHRS, YFSETQ. CDR3 length equals 16 residues. Trimming took 4 bases from V and 1 from J, leaving 14 bases between them. The CDR3 nucleotides are TGCGCCAGCAGCGGGGGAGGAGCTGGGAACACCGGGGAGCTGTTTTTT. Amino acid sequence: CASSGGGAGNTGELFF. The full variable domain, its missing parts supplied by reference TRBV5-1 and TRBJ2-2, is KAGVTQTPRYLIKTRGQQVTLSCSPISGHRSVSWYQQTPGQGLQFLFEYFSETQRNKGNFPGRFSGRQFSNSRSEMNVSTLELGDSALYLCASSGGGAGNTGELFFGEGSRLTVL.

The chain has TRBV9 and TRBJ2-7, with 7 bases lining up with TRBD2. The length of the CDR3 is 13 residues. Germline V gene data show CDR1 as SGDLS and CDR2 as YYNGEE. Losses at the gene ends were 4 bases for V and 2 bases for J; bases not matched to a gene: 3. The CDR3 sequence: CASSRTSAYEQYF. CDR3 DNA: TGTGCCAGCAGCAGAACTAGCGCCTACGAGCAGTACTTC.

This clone was detected a few times. This chain connects TRBV28 to TRBJ1-5, with 7 positions matching TRBD1. The V gene's germline CDR1 is MDHEN and CDR2 SYDVKM. J was trimmed by 5 bases and V by 5 bases; bases with no gene match: 12. CDR3 length equals 16 residues. The CDR3 DNA sequence: TGTGCCAGCAGTCAGGGGGGCCGTCAAAGCGATCAGCCCCAGCATTTT. Encoded protein: CASSQGGRQSDQPQHF.

The genes are TRBV13 and TRBJ2-5; D is unresolved. The J call is in doubt because the DNA end fits TRBJ2-7 better. In germline, CDR1 is PRHDT, CDR2 FYEKMQ (reference sequence). This CDR3 is 12 amino acids long. The CDR3, as DNA: TGTGCCAGCAGCACCTCCCCCTACGAGCAGTACTTC. It is translated as CASSTSPYEQYF.

This clone was seen only a few times. The rearrangement links TRBV7-6 to TRBJ2-5, with 9 bases identical to TRBD2. There are 15 residues in the CDR3. J lost 1 base, V lost 4 bases, and 4 bases had no gene match. Germline V gene data show CDR1 as SGHVS and CDR2 as FNYEAQ. CDR3 loop: CASSWGLAVQETQYF. The CDR3 DNA reads as TGTGCCAGCAGCTGGGGACTAGCCGTCCAAGAGACCCAGTACTTC.

The chain links TRBV19 to TRBJ1-1, with a weak D call TRBD1 (6 bases). Deletions cut 3 bases from V and 0 bases from J, with 20 bases between. Germline loops: CDR1 LNHDA, CDR2 SQIVND (reference sequence). This CDR3 contains 18 residues. The CDR3 nucleotides read TGTGCCAGTAGTATTAAATTTGGCAGGGGTCCCCTGAACACTGAAGCTTTCTTT. Translated, it gives CASSIKFGRGPLNTEAFF. The full variable domain, in which reference TRBV19 and TRBJ1-1 provide the parts outside the CDR3, is DGGITQSPKYLFRKEGQNVTLSCEQNLNHDAMYWYRQDPGQGLRLIYYSQIVNDFQKGDIAEGYSVSREKKESFPLTVTSAQKNPTAFYLCASSIKFGRGPLNTEAFFGQGTRLTVV.

The V gene is TRBV19, the J gene TRBJ1-1; D ambiguous. V gave up 6 bases and J gave up 5 bases, with 16 bases separating them. CDR1 is LNHDA and CDR2 is SQIVND in the germline V gene (reference sequence). CDR3 length: 14 residues. CDR3 amino acids: CASRGWGGGTEAFF. Here the CDR3 DNA reads TGTGCCAGTAGGGGGTGGGGAGGCGGAACTGAAGCTTTCTTT.

The chain has TRBV28 and TRBJ1-1; 8 nucleotides match TRBD1. CDR3 length: 14 amino acids. Germline V lookup: CDR1 MDHEN, CDR2 SYDVKM. V shed 7 bases and J 1 base; nucleotides not matched to a gene: 5. CDR3 DNA sequence: TGTGCCAGCATTCCGGGACAGGAGAACACTGAAGCTTTCTTT. Its translation is CASIPGQENTEAFF.

V usage is TRBV10-1 and J usage is TRBJ2-1; 10 bases are a match to TRBD1. Germline trimming cut 1 base from V and 9 bases from J; bases unmatched to any gene: 3. Germline V CDR1 and CDR2: WNHNN, SYGVQD (reference sequence). CDR3 size: 14 residues. The CDR3 loop reads CASSELGQGSEQFF. As DNA, the CDR3 is TGCGCCAGCAGTGAGTTGGGACAGGGGAGTGAGCAGTTCTTC.

Regarding this clone: A read error may account for a junction end that differs from germline. The V call is TRBV7-9, the J call TRBJ1-1; D is unresolved. Germline V gene sequence: CDR1 SEHNR, CDR2 FQNEAQ (reference sequence). The CDR3 contains 12 residues. In DNA, the CDR3 is TGTTCCAGCAGTAAGAGGGAACCTGAAGCTTTCTTT. Translated: CSSSKREPEAFF.

The chain is built from TRBV28 and TRBJ2-5; perhaps TRBD2 as D (7 bases). The J call is in doubt because the DNA end fits TRBJ2-7 better. The CDR3 is made up of 14 amino acids. CDR1 MDHEN and CDR2 SYDVKM come from the germline V gene. DNA of the CDR3: TGTGCCAGCATAAGGGGGGGAGGCCCCTACGAGCAGTACTTC. It translates to CASIRGGGPYEQYF.